Following are 21 T cell receptor beta chains from one sample sequenced in a study of T-cell memory formation after mild COVID-19. MiXCR, applied by TCRdb to the 5' RACE reads, yields one record per CDR3 protein. The table shows approximately 290,000 distinct CDR3 sequences, with roughly 8.2% occurring only once. Specimen: PBMCs or a T cell subset sorted from them (not recorded which). The source is a man younger than 30 who had mild COVID-19 (a few samples of this study predate the infection). Cell type and time point are not known.

A few counts support this clonotype. CDR3: CSARVTESIIGFPRRDTQYF. CDR3 in DNA: TGCAGTGCTAGAGTTACCGAATCTATAATCGGATTCCCGCGCAGGGATACGCAGTATTTT. V usage is TRBV20-1 and J usage is TRBJ2-3; D remains unclear. The CDR3 contains 20 residues. V dropped 1 base and J dropped 6 bases, with 32 bases sitting between them. Germline CDR1 reads DFQATT; CDR2 reads SNEGSKA (reference sequence).

Many counts were recorded for this clonotype. The J gene is TRBJ1-5, the V gene TRBV7-2; D not certain. The CDR3 spans 13 residues. Germline lookup yields CDR1 SGHTA and CDR2 FQGNSA. The germline V and J ends were trimmed by 5 bases and 0 bases, with 5 bases remaining between them. CDR3 amino acids: CASSQYSNQPQHF. The CDR3 DNA is TGTGCCAGCAGCCAGTATAGCAATCAGCCCCAGCATTTT. The whole variable domain, filled in from reference TRBV7-2 and TRBJ1-5, reads GAGVSQSPSNKVTEKGKDVELRCDPISGHTALYWYRQSLGQGLEFLIYFQGNSAPDKSGLPSDRFSAERTGGSVSTLTIQRTQQEDSAVYLCASSQYSNQPQHFGDGTRLSIL.

This rearrangement joins TRBV12-3 or TRBV12-4 to TRBJ2-1; 8 bases map to TRBD2. The V segment lost 7 bases and the J segment 4 bases; nucleotides outside the gene matches: 21. The CDR3 is 19 residues long. This chain's CDR3 is CASKGARRGAPPRYNEQFF. In nucleotides, the CDR3 is TGTGCCAGCAAGGGAGCACGGCGGGGGGCCCCTCCACGATACAATGAGCAGTTCTTC.

The V call is TRBV6-2 or TRBV6-3, the J call TRBJ2-2; D is ambiguous. Deletions cut 1 base from V and 2 bases from J, with 2 bases between. Germline V gene sequence: CDR1 MNHEY, CDR2 SVGEGT. This CDR3 spans 13 amino acids. CDR3 coding DNA: TGTGCCAGCAGTTACTACAACACCGGGGAGCTGTTTTTT. This translates into CASSYYNTGELFF.

The rearrangement uses TRBV6-6 and TRBJ1-1; no clear D gene. This CDR3 comprises 13 residues. Germline V gene data show CDR1 as MNHNY and CDR2 as SVGAGI (reference sequence). V lost 9 bases to trimming and J lost 4 bases, with 15 bases between them. For the CDR3, the DNA is TGTGCCAGTCAGACCGGCCCGGGCACTGAAGCTTTCTTT. Protein sequence: CASQTGPGTEAFF.

There are a few counts of this clonotype. The chain employs TRBV4-3 and TRBJ1-2, with 7 bases identical to TRBD1. V trimming: 4 bases; J trimming: 9 bases; junction bases outside the gene matches: 11. This CDR3 spans 14 amino acids. Looked up from germline, CDR1 is LGHNA and CDR2 is YSLEER. In DNA form, the CDR3 reads TGCGCCAGCAGCCCTCAGGGGGATATCCATCGCTACACCTTC. Translation gives CASSPQGDIHRYTF.

The chain employs TRBV29-1 and TRBJ1-1; D not certain. The germline V gene encodes CDR1 SQVTM and CDR2 ANQGSEA. V was trimmed by 5 bases and J by 3 bases, leaving 4 bases between them. The CDR3 spans 10 residues. The CDR3 loop reads CSVHHTEAFF. The DNA for the CDR3 is TGCAGCGTTCACCACACTGAAGCTTTCTTT.

The rearrangement uses TRBV4-1 and TRBJ2-7; no clear D gene. The V gene's germline CDR1 is MGHRA and CDR2 YSYEKL. The CDR3 sequence is 13 residues long. The V end was cut by 0 bases, the J end by 3 bases, with 6 bases between. The CDR3 DNA reads as TGCGCCAGCAGCCAAGAGCTAGGCTACGAGCAGTACTTC. Its protein product is CASSQELGYEQYF.

V usage is TRBV6-1 and J usage is TRBJ1-2, with 12 bases matching TRBD1. Trimming cost V 7 bases and J 8 bases; bases outside gene matches: 5. This CDR3 is 13 amino acids long. The germline V gene has CDR1 MNHNS and CDR2 SASEGT. The CDR3 is CASTLGQGAGYTF. The DNA of the CDR3 is TGTGCCAGCACCCTGGGACAGGGGGCGGGCTACACCTTC.

The chain has TRBV28 and TRBJ1-2; weak D call: TRBD1 (6 bases). From germline, CDR1 is MDHEN and CDR2 SYDVKM. The V end lost 8 bases, the J end lost 4 bases, and 11 bases lay between the germline ends. The CDR3 is 12 amino acids. CDR3 residues: CASLGTIYGYTF. CDR3 DNA sequence: TGTGCCAGCCTCGGGACAATCTATGGCTACACCTTC.

This chain uses TRBV7-2 with TRBJ2-1, with unresolved D. Germline CDR1 is SGHTA and CDR2 is FQGNSA. V lost 4 bases and J 0 bases, leaving 13 bases between the germline ends. CDR3 length equals 16 residues. The CDR3 is CASSSYAGPSYNEQFF. Written as DNA, the CDR3 is TGTGCCAGCAGCTCCTACGCCGGGCCCTCCTACAATGAGCAGTTCTTC. Full variable domain (outside the CDR3, taken from reference TRBV7-2 and TRBJ2-1): GAGVSQSPSNKVTEKGKDVELRCDPISGHTALYWYRQSLGQGLEFLIYFQGNSAPDKSGLPSDRFSAERTGGSVSTLTIQRTQQEDSAVYLCASSSYAGPSYNEQFFGPGTRLTVL.

This clonotype was picked up a small number of times. In nucleotides, the CDR3 is TGCAGTGCCGATAGATGTCTACTGTGCGAGCAGTACGTC. This codes for CSADRCLLCEQYV. V gene TRBV20-1 combines with J gene TRBJ2-7; D ambiguous. The germline CDR1 and CDR2 sequences are DFQATT and SNEGSKA (reference sequence). V was pared by 6 bases and J by 6 bases, with 18 bases between. This CDR3 is 13 amino acids long.

The genes are TRBV3-1 and TRBJ2-7; D is ambiguous. V was trimmed by 1 base and J by 2 bases, leaving 6 bases between them. The CDR3 totals 13 residues. The germline V gene encodes CDR1 LGHDT and CDR2 YNNKEL (reference sequence). CDR3 residues: CASSQGWTYEQYF. The CDR3 nucleotides are TGTGCCAGCAGCCAAGGTTGGACCTACGAGCAGTACTTC.

This clonotype was seen only a few times. V usage is TRBV6-5 and J usage is TRBJ2-5, with D tentatively TRBD1 (5 bases). The ends were cut back, 7 bases at V and 4 bases at J, with 16 bases in the middle. Germline CDR1 reads MNHEY; CDR2 reads SVGAGI. CDR3 length: 14 residues. CDR3 sequence: CASNPRVGRETQYF. In nucleotides, the CDR3 is TGTGCCAGCAATCCCAGGGTGGGGCGAGAGACCCAGTACTTC.

This clonotype was detected ten times or more. The V and J genes are TRBV5-1 and TRBJ2-4; a weak D match, TRBD2 (5 bases). The CDR3 is 14 residues long. V was clipped by 6 bases and J by 8 bases, with 18 bases between them. Germline CDR1 and CDR2: SGHRS and YFSETQ. DNA of the CDR3: TGCGCCAGCAACGAGGGAGCAGGACGGGACATTCAGTACTTC. This sequence encodes CASNEGAGRDIQYF.

This clonotype was counted at least ten times. The rearrangement links TRBV7-3 to TRBJ2-1; perhaps TRBD2 as D (6 bases). The CDR3 sequence is 9 residues long. Germline lookup yields CDR1 SGHTA and CDR2 FQGTGA. The V gene lost 11 bases and the J gene lost 10 bases, with 9 bases spanning the gap. In nucleotides, the CDR3 is TGTGCCCCTGCGGGGGAGCAGTTCTTC. It codes for CAPAGEQFF.

The rearrangement joins TRBV7-8 to TRBJ2-5; 8 nucleotides line up with TRBD1. The length of the CDR3 is 17 residues. The germline CDR1 and CDR2 sequences are SGHVS and FQNEAQ. V shed 0 bases and J 4 bases; nucleotides not matched to a gene: 10. CDR3 residues: CASSLARWAGGRETQYF. CDR3 sequence (DNA): TGTGCCAGCAGCTTAGCGCGTTGGGCAGGGGGCCGAGAGACCCAGTACTTC.

The rearrangement joins TRBV12-3 or TRBV12-4 to TRBJ1-2; weak D call: TRBD1 (5 bases). V was shortened by 5 bases and J by 8 bases, with 21 bases between the two germline ends. The CDR3 runs 15 residues. CDR3 protein: CASSGTLGLSWGYTF. In DNA form, the CDR3 reads TGTGCCAGCAGTGGGACTTTGGGCCTTTCGTGGGGCTACACCTTC.

This clonotype was counted at least ten times. The chain employs TRBV6-5 and TRBJ2-3; a possible D gene is TRBD1 (6 bases). CDR1 and CDR2 (germline): MNHEY, SVGAGI. Trimming left V 8 bases short and J 3 bases short, with 9 bases between. The CDR3 is 12 residues long. In nucleotides, the CDR3 is TGTGCCAGCGGGGGCTCTACAGATACGCAGTATTTT. Translation: CASGGSTDTQYF.

This clonotype was counted between two and nine times. One end of the junction fails to match germline, which may point to a read error. The genes are TRBV7-2 and TRBJ2-7, with TRBD2 identical over 8 bases. This CDR3 region has 13 residues. CDR1 and CDR2 from the germline V gene are SGHTA and FQGNSA. CDR3 sequence (DNA): TGTGCCAGCAGAAGCGGGGGAGACTACGCGCAGTACTTC. Protein: CASRSGGDYAQYF.

This clonotype was seen repeatedly, ten times or more. V is TRBV5-1 and J is TRBJ1-2; D possibly corresponds to TRBD1 (5 bases). The CDR3 is 16 residues long. The germline CDR1 and CDR2 sequences are SGHRS and YFSETQ. Trimming removed 1 base from V and 4 bases from J, with 17 bases in between. The CDR3 coding sequence is TGCGCCAGCAGCTTGTCAGGAGGGGTTGCGAGCTATGGCTACACCTTC. Its translation is CASSLSGGVASYGYTF.